Listed here are 7 T cell receptor beta chains from one sample, sequenced in a study of beta chain features in type 1 diabetes. The authors reverse transcribed all of the isolated RNA, so sequencing captured expressed TCRB transcripts. Repertoires were generated with immunoSEQ multiplex PCR, while TCRdb's copy carries only in-frame clones and drops some. The repertoire holds 150,000 or so clones, with 40% to 60% as singletons. Sample: Tregs from blood. Every receptor here comes from a man between 18 and 35 years old in good health.

Only a few counts were recorded for this clone. This rearrangement joins TRBV29-1 to TRBJ2-3, with 7 bases lining up with TRBD1. Trimming at V came to 6 bases and at J to 6 bases, leaving 12 bases not matched to a gene. The CDR3 is made up of 14 amino acids. The V gene's germline CDR1 is SQVTM and CDR2 ANQGSEA. Written as DNA, the CDR3 is TGCAGCGTAGGTGGACAGGTCTTGGGGGATACGCAGTATTTT. It specifies CSVGGQVLGDTQYF.

This clone was counted only a few times. This sequence joins TRBV25-1 and TRBJ2-3; TRBD2 matches at 9 bases. V gave up 4 bases and J gave up 5 bases; unmatched junction bases: 10. Germline V gene sequence: CDR1 MGHDK, CDR2 SYGVNS. This CDR3 comprises 16 residues. Written as DNA, the CDR3 is TGTGCCAGCAGTGGTCCGGGAGCGGGAGGAAGAGATACGCAGTATTTT. Encoded protein: CASSGPGAGGRDTQYF.

This clone was counted only a few times. J is TRBJ1-4 and V is TRBV7-9, with 8 bases that match TRBD1. J lost 9 bases, V lost 5 bases, and 11 bases had no gene match. The germline V gene has CDR1 SEHNR and CDR2 FQNEAQ (reference sequence). CDR3 length: 15 amino acids. The CDR3 region has the DNA TGTGCCAGCAGCCTCGAGACAGGGGTGCGTCAAAAACTGTTTTTT. It encodes CASSLETGVRQKLFF.

This chain uses TRBV28 with TRBJ1-1; D might be TRBD1 (5 bases). Trimming stripped 5 bases from V and 3 bases from J, with 10 bases between. Germline loops: CDR1 MDHEN, CDR2 SYDVKM. The CDR3 extends over 13 amino acids. CDR3: CASSGWGDTEAFF. The DNA for the CDR3 is TGTGCCAGCAGTGGATGGGGGGACACTGAAGCTTTCTTT.

V gene TRBV28 combines with J gene TRBJ1-6, with a tentative D call TRBD1 (5 bases). Trimming shortened V by 10 bases and J by 1 base, and 14 bases separated the two germline ends. Germline V gives CDR1 MDHEN, CDR2 SYDVKM. The CDR3 length is 15 residues. The CDR3 region has the DNA TGTGCCACCACATCGGGGGAGTCCTATAATTCACCCCTCCACTTT. Protein: CATTSGESYNSPLHF.

The chain recombines TRBV7-2 with TRBJ2-7; 14 bases are shared with TRBD2. The CDR3 extends over 14 amino acids. The germline V gene has CDR1 SGHTA and CDR2 FQGNSA. The trim removed 0 bases at V and 9 bases at J, leaving 1 base unmatched. CDR3 DNA sequence: TGTGCCAGCAGCTTAGCGGGACTAGCGGGAGTGCAGTACTTC. As protein: CASSLAGLAGVQYF.

This clone was counted only a few times. At one boundary the junction diverges from the germline segment, which might be a read error. The chain joins TRBV7-9 to TRBJ2-5, with TRBD2 matching over 9 bases. Germline V gene lookup returns CDR1 SEHNR and CDR2 FQNEAQ (reference sequence). This CDR3 region has 13 residues. This chain's CDR3 is CASSSSGGRAFNF. CDR3 sequence (DNA): TGTGCCAGCAGCTCTTCAGGCGGGAGGGCCTTTAACTTC.